The 30 T cell receptor beta chains below come from one sample, sequenced in a study of vaccination and CD4 T cells after COVID-19. Once obtained from cultured CD4+ T cells, the DNA was sequenced using the Oncomine TCR Beta short-read assay. MiXCR, applied by TCRdb to the PCR reads, yields one record per CDR3 protein. The sample shows 13,000 to 15,000 distinct CDR3 sequences, roughly 30% of them seen only once. Treatment here: 10-day PBMC culture with coronavirus spike peptide pools or control peptides (ViraFEST assay). Their cognate antigens are unknown. The sequenced sample was CD4+ T cells from blood, cultured in vitro, obtained after SARS-CoV-2 vaccination. The receptors were gathered from a human donor who had recovered from COVID-19.

This clonotype appeared a few times. This chain uses TRBV19 with TRBJ1-1; 7 nucleotides line up with TRBD1. This CDR3 region has 13 residues. Germline V gives CDR1 LNHDA, CDR2 SQIVND (reference sequence). V gave up 5 bases and J gave up 5 bases; unmatched junction bases: 5. CDR3 bases: TGTGCCAGTAGTGCCCACAGGGGAACTGAAGCTTTCTTT. As protein: CASSAHRGTEAFF.

V is TRBV6-5 and J is TRBJ2-2; weak D call: TRBD1 (6 bases). Trimming took off 0 bases at V and 5 bases at J, with 13 bases between the two ends. The germline gives CDR1 MNHEY, CDR2 SVGAGI. The CDR3 has 16 amino acids. The CDR3 spells CASSYSRTELTGELFF. The CDR3 DNA sequence: TGTGCCAGCAGTTACTCGCGGACAGAACTTACCGGGGAGCTGTTTTTT.

This clonotype appeared a few times. The chain has TRBV7-6 and TRBJ2-7; D not resolved. The CDR3 consists of 14 residues. The V gene's germline CDR1 is SGHVS and CDR2 FNYEAQ. Trimming removed 2 bases from V and 5 bases from J, with 13 bases in between. CDR3 nucleotides: TGTGCCAGCAGCTTATCATACCAAGGCAACGAGCAGTACTTC. Its protein product is CASSLSYQGNEQYF.

This clonotype has a handful of counts. The rearrangement links TRBV7-2 to TRBJ1-2, with 12 positions matching TRBD1. The CDR3 is made up of 17 amino acids. Trimming removed 1 base from V and 4 bases from J; junction bases left unmatched: 7. Germline V gene data show CDR1 as SGHTA and CDR2 as FQGNSA. For the CDR3, the DNA is TGTGCCAGCAGCTTAGGGCCTCCGGGACAGGGGGCCTATGGCTACACCTTC. Encoded protein: CASSLGPPGQGAYGYTF.

In its sample, this clonotype was seen a few times. J is TRBJ2-3 and V is TRBV27; D gene unclear. V was trimmed by 0 bases and J by 1 base, leaving 5 bases between them. The CDR3 length is 14 residues. The germline V gene encodes CDR1 MNHEY and CDR2 SMNVEV (reference sequence). CDR3 loop: CASSLSGGTDTQYF. CDR3 DNA sequence: TGTGCCAGCAGTTTATCTGGCGGCACAGATACGCAGTATTTT.

This clonotype was found a few times. The V gene is TRBV7-9, the J gene TRBJ1-3; 7 bases are shared with TRBD1. Germline V CDR1 and CDR2: SEHNR, FQNEAQ (reference sequence). The length of the CDR3 is 14 residues. After removal of 5 bases from V and 4 bases from J, the junction contained 5 bases not matched to a gene. Written as DNA, the CDR3 is TGTGCCAGCAGCGCCGACAGGGTGGGAAACACCATATATTTT. It codes for CASSADRVGNTIYF.

The chain combines TRBV4-2 with TRBJ2-1; 7 bases line up with TRBD1. CDR1 and CDR2 from the germline V gene are LGHNA and YNFKEQ. The CDR3 sequence is 18 residues long. The trim removed 2 bases at V and 4 bases at J, leaving 14 bases unmatched. This chain's CDR3 is CASSQRAHPGGVYNEQFF. The CDR3 DNA reads as TGTGCCAGCAGCCAAAGGGCCCATCCAGGGGGAGTATACAATGAGCAGTTCTTC.

The V gene is TRBV7-8, the J gene TRBJ2-7; D possibly corresponds to TRBD1 (6 bases). The length of the CDR3 is 15 residues. The germline V gene has CDR1 SGHVS and CDR2 FQNEAQ. V lost 7 bases and J lost 5, with 21 bases in between. CDR3 DNA: TGTGCCAGCAATAGGGATAACAGGGAAGTCGACGAGCAGTACTTC. Protein product: CASNRDNREVDEQYF.

Only a few counts were recorded for this clonotype. The J gene is TRBJ2-1, the V gene TRBV15; 10 bases map to TRBD1. J was trimmed by 4 bases and V by 2 bases; bases with no gene match: 5. CDR3 length equals 16 residues. Germline CDR1 is LNHNV and CDR2 is YYDKDF (reference sequence). CDR3 protein: CATSRSRDRGYNEQFF. As DNA, the CDR3 is TGTGCCACCAGCAGATCGCGGGACAGGGGATACAATGAGCAGTTCTTC.

This clonotype occurred a few times. As DNA, the CDR3 is TGCAGTGCTAGAGATTCATTTTCTGGAAACACCATATATTTT. Translated, it gives CSARDSFSGNTIYF. The chain recombines TRBV20-1 with TRBJ1-3; D not resolved. Germline values: CDR1 DFQATT, CDR2 SNEGSKA (reference sequence). The V end lost 0 bases, the J end lost 1 base, and 7 bases lay between the germline ends. This CDR3 contains 14 residues.

The chain has TRBV20-1 and TRBJ2-4, with TRBD1 identical over 11 bases. The CDR3 has 16 amino acids. CDR1 is DFQATT, CDR2 SNEGSKA, per germline (reference sequence). V lost 0 bases, J lost 8 bases, and 9 bases stayed unmatched. The CDR3 nucleotides read TGCAGTGCTAGAGACCCAATAGGGACAGGGGGTTACATTCAGTACTTC. Translation gives CSARDPIGTGGYIQYF.

The V call is TRBV4-1, the J call TRBJ1-3, with no clear D. This CDR3 has 15 residues. The germline V and J ends were trimmed by 0 bases and 3 bases, with 9 bases remaining between them. Germline lookup yields CDR1 MGHRA and CDR2 YSYEKL. CDR3 sequence reads: CASSQDNSGGNTIYF. CDR3 nucleotides: TGCGCCAGCAGCCAAGACAACTCTGGTGGAAACACCATATATTTT.

This clonotype was seen more than once but under ten times. The chain carries TRBV7-3 and TRBJ2-1, with D perhaps being TRBD1 or TRBD2 (5 bases each). The CDR3 covers 15 residues. Germline V gives CDR1 SGHTA, CDR2 FQGTGA. V was pared by 1 base and J by 10 bases, with 17 bases between. The CDR3, as DNA: TGTGCCAGCAGCTTAAACCCCGAGGGGCTTGGCGAGCAGTTCTTC. Translation: CASSLNPEGLGEQFF.

This clonotype was seen more than once but under ten times. The chain carries TRBV6-5 and TRBJ1-1, with D possibly TRBD1 on 5 matching bases. V dropped 0 bases and J dropped 4 bases, with 9 bases sitting between them. The CDR3 consists of 14 residues. The germline gives CDR1 MNHEY, CDR2 SVGAGI. CDR3 nucleotides: TGTGCCAGCAGTTACTCCGGGGGTGCCACTGAAGCTTTCTTT. Its translation: CASSYSGGATEAFF.

The chain joins TRBV2 to TRBJ2-5; D is ambiguous. Germline assignment: CDR1 SNHLY and CDR2 FYNNEI. This CDR3 contains 11 residues. The V gene lost 11 bases and the J gene lost 4 bases, with 11 bases spanning the gap. This CDR3 reads CAFQVGETQYF. CDR3 DNA: TGTGCCTTTCAGGTGGGAGAGACCCAGTACTTC.

V and J are TRBV11-3 and TRBJ2-1; 7 nucleotides match TRBD2. V gave up 0 bases and J gave up 9 bases; unmatched junction bases: 8. Germline CDR1 is SGHNT and CDR2 is YENEEA. The CDR3 loop spans 15 amino acids. CDR3 nucleotide sequence: TGTGCCAGCAGCTTAGATAGTACGGGGGGAGGTGAGCAGTTCTTC. Translated: CASSLDSTGGGEQFF.

The chain employs TRBV28 and TRBJ1-2; maybe TRBD1 (5 bases). Germline CDR1 MDHEN, CDR2 SYDVKM. The CDR3 spans 17 residues. Trimming pared 5 bases from V and 3 bases from J, leaving 22 bases between. The CDR3 sequence: CASSKRWAAGRDYGYTF. The CDR3 DNA follows: TGTGCCAGCAGTAAACGCTGGGCGGCGGGGCGAGACTATGGCTACACCTTC.

This clonotype appeared a few times. V is TRBV25-1 and J is TRBJ1-3; unclear D gene. V was clipped by 3 bases and J by 4 bases, with 13 bases between them. The germline V gene encodes CDR1 MGHDK and CDR2 SYGVNS. There are 15 residues in the CDR3. CDR3 DNA sequence: TGTGCCAGCAGTGACCGGGGTTGGTCAGGAAACACCATATATTTT. It encodes CASSDRGWSGNTIYF.

There are a few counts of this clonotype. The chain links TRBV28 to TRBJ2-1; 7 positions match TRBD1. J gave up 4 bases and V 2 bases, and 8 bases lay outside the gene matches. CDR1 and CDR2 from the germline V gene are MDHEN and SYDVKM. The CDR3 is 16 amino acids. This chain's CDR3 is CASSLTGTAIYNEQFF. CDR3 sequence (DNA): TGTGCCAGCAGTTTAACCGGGACAGCGATTTACAATGAGCAGTTCTTC.

V and J are TRBV6-4 and TRBJ2-7, with D possibly TRBD2 on 6 matching bases. This CDR3 region has 14 residues. Trimming removed 4 bases from V and 3 bases from J, with 13 bases in between. CDR1 is MRHNA and CDR2 is SNTAGT in the germline V gene. CDR3 in amino acids: CASSVEGGGYEQYF. CDR3 in DNA: TGTGCCAGCAGTGTGGAGGGAGGCGGCTACGAGCAGTACTTC.

The genes are TRBV28 and TRBJ2-7; D possibly corresponds to TRBD1 (6 bases). Germline V gene lookup returns CDR1 MDHEN and CDR2 SYDVKM. V was cut by 2 bases and J by 0 bases, with 11 bases left in between. This CDR3 is 15 amino acids long. CDR3 amino acids: CASSLGGLLSYEQYF. Here the CDR3 DNA reads TGTGCCAGCAGTTTAGGGGGCCTACTCTCCTACGAGCAGTACTTC.

The rearrangement links TRBV6-1 to TRBJ1-5; no clear D. With 6 bases removed from V and 3 bases from J, the gap between germline ends came to 3 bases. Looked up from germline, CDR1 is MNHNS and CDR2 is SASEGT. This CDR3 has 11 residues. The CDR3 DNA follows: TGTGCCAGCAGAATCAATCAGCCCCAGCATTTT. Residues: CASRINQPQHF.

This clonotype has a handful of counts. The rearrangement uses TRBV7-2 and TRBJ2-3; 7 bases align to TRBD2. V lost 9 bases to trimming and J lost 1 base; unmatched junction nucleotides: 4. Germline V lookup: CDR1 SGHTA, CDR2 FQGNSA. The CDR3 length is 13 residues. Written as DNA, the CDR3 is TGTGCCAGTCGGGGGGTGGGCACAGATACGCAGTATTTT. Protein sequence: CASRGVGTDTQYF.

This chain links TRBV20-1 with TRBJ2-2; 7 positions agree with TRBD2. Germline CDR1 is DFQATT and CDR2 is SNEGSKA (reference sequence). This CDR3 has 17 residues. Germline trimming cut 3 bases from V and 0 bases from J; bases unmatched to any gene: 10. The CDR3 reads CSASSHVLATNTGELFF. The CDR3 nucleotides are TGCAGTGCTAGTAGCCATGTACTAGCGACGAACACCGGGGAGCTGTTTTTT.

This clonotype showed up just a few times. The rearrangement joins TRBV4-3 to TRBJ2-2, with D possibly being TRBD1 (6 bases). Trimming left V 0 bases short and J 5 bases short, with 13 bases between. The length of the CDR3 is 16 residues. CDR1 is LGHNA, CDR2 YSLEER, per germline. Here the CDR3 DNA reads TGCGCCAGCAGCCAAGATCAGCCTCAGGGGACCGGGGAGCTGTTTTTT. This encodes CASSQDQPQGTGELFF.

This clonotype was observed a handful of times. V usage is TRBV7-2 and J usage is TRBJ1-6; D is possibly TRBD1 (5 bases). The germline gives CDR1 SGHTA, CDR2 FQGNSA. The CDR3 runs 16 residues. Trimming took 5 bases from V and 11 from J, leaving 22 bases between them. The CDR3 sequence: CASSTGRAQLGAPLHF. CDR3 DNA: TGTGCCAGCAGCACTGGCCGGGCCCAACTAGGGGCACCCCTCCACTTT.

The chain links TRBV7-2 to TRBJ1-1, with 8 bases fitting TRBD1. With 4 bases clipped from V and 3 bases from J, the junction kept 1 base outside the gene matches. CDR3 length: 13 amino acids. Germline V gene sequence: CDR1 SGHTA, CDR2 FQGNSA. CDR3 DNA sequence: TGTGCCAGCAGCTCGGACAGGGACACTGAAGCTTTCTTT. Amino acids: CASSSDRDTEAFF.

This sequence joins TRBV6-4 and TRBJ1-1; D possibly corresponds to TRBD1 (5 bases). The CDR3 covers 19 residues. Germline V CDR1 and CDR2: MRHNA, SNTAGT. V lost 2 bases and J lost 3, with 25 bases in between. DNA for the CDR3: TGTGCCAGCAGTGACCCCGGGGTACCGGGGGGGAAGGTGGACACTGAAGCTTTCTTT. Residues: CASSDPGVPGGKVDTEAFF.

The chain combines TRBV20-1 with TRBJ2-3, with TRBD2 matching over 9 bases. Germline CDR1 is DFQATT and CDR2 is SNEGSKA (reference sequence). The trim removed 4 bases at V and 2 bases at J, leaving 7 bases unmatched. The length of the CDR3 is 15 residues. Written as DNA, the CDR3 is TGCAGTGCTACCCCGACTAGCGGATACACAGATACGCAGTATTTT. Translating gives CSATPTSGYTDTQYF.

The chain joins TRBV20-1 to TRBJ1-4, with D possibly matching TRBD1 (6 bases). This CDR3 contains 15 residues. Germline CDR1 DFQATT, CDR2 SNEGSKA (reference sequence). V gave up 0 bases and J gave up 0 bases, with 8 bases separating them. Written as DNA, the CDR3 is TGCAGTGCTAGAGACAGGGGCACAACTAATGAAAAACTGTTTTTT. The encoded protein is CSARDRGTTNEKLFF.